Each of the 5 T cell receptor beta chains below was sequenced from the same sample in a study of blood T cell repertoires in COVID-19. Here immunoSEQ multiplex PCR was the method, and the copy in TCRdb shows in-frame clones only, minus some. The data hold 150,000 or so clones, with approximately 86% observed a single time. The sample consisted of peripheral blood. These receptors were taken from a man in his sixties who had recovered from COVID-19.

This chain joins TRBV12-1 and TRBJ2-1; the D call TRBD1 from the table was never checked on the DNA. TRBV12-1 counts as a pseudogene. The CDR3 is 17 residues long. This CDR3 is CASSFALGGYSYNEQFF. DNA for the CDR3: TGTGCCAGCAGCTTTGCGCTAGGGGGTTACTCCTACAATGAGCAGTTCTTC.

The V gene is TRBV7-6, the J gene TRBJ1-5; perhaps TRBD1 as D (6 bases). The V and J ends lost 5 bases and 6 bases respectively, with 11 bases between them. Looked up from germline, CDR1 is SGHVS and CDR2 is FNYEAQ. CDR3 length equals 13 residues. The CDR3 DNA follows: TGTGCCAGCAGCGCCCGCAGGGGTCAGCCCCAGCATTTT. Translated: CASSARRGQPQHF.

This clone was picked up one time. V is TRBV3-1 (or the pseudogene TRBV3-2) and J is TRBJ2-1, with 11 bases aligning to TRBD2. This CDR3 is 15 amino acids long. Germline CDR1 and CDR2: LGHDT and YNNKEL (reference sequence). The V segment lost 5 bases and the J segment 4 bases; nucleotides outside the gene matches: 4. The CDR3 sequence: CASSLAGGRYNEQFF. The CDR3 region has the DNA TGTGCCAGCAGCTTAGCGGGGGGGCGGTACAATGAGCAGTTCTTC.

The CDR3 DNA reads as TGTGCCAGTAGTATAGATGCCCAGGGCATCCAGGGTGCGCAGTATTTT. Amino acid sequence: CASSIDAQGIQGAQYF. V and J are TRBV19 and TRBJ2-3; D perhaps matches TRBD1 (5 bases). Per the germline V gene, CDR1 is LNHDA and CDR2 is SQIVND (reference sequence). The CDR3 is 16 amino acids. Deletions cut 0 bases from V and 10 bases from J, with 20 bases between.

This chain uses TRBV5-5 with TRBJ1-3, with D possibly being TRBD1 (5 bases). V lost 7 bases and J 4 bases, leaving 21 bases between the germline ends. This CDR3 comprises 16 residues. Germline assignment: CDR1 SGHKS and CDR2 YYEKEE (reference sequence). CDR3: CASSLAGELSGNTIYF. The CDR3 nucleotides read TGTGCCAGCTCCCTGGCGGGGGAACTTTCGGGAAACACCATATATTTT.